The entry below gives a single T cell receptor (beta chain) sequence along with its context. As yet, its antigen is unknown. With a J-beta primer mix and a sample-barcoded 5' primer, a second PCR ran 7 to 11 cycles. TCRdb fed the 5' RACE reads into MiXCR, producing one record per CDR3 protein. The sample gives about 640,000 distinct CDR3 sequences, around three fifths of which show up once; over 35% is in the top ten. Trimming removed 4 bases at V and 5 bases at J, with 14 bases between. CDR3 length: 14 residues. Germline lookup yields CDR1 ENHRY and CDR2 SYGVKD. The data were obtained in a study of blood T cells in healthy people across ages. Whole-study results and caveats: Estimated diversity that came from one million T cells was considered an underestimate. Possibly, changes in expanded clonotypes were confounded because donor CMV status was unknown.

The study drew donors from healthy Caucasian individuals in Russia aged roughly 6 to 100. This TCR was sampled from a man in his sixties in good health. The specimen sequenced was blood. The genes are TRBV10-3 and TRBJ1-1, with D possibly TRBD1 on 6 matching bases. The CDR3 DNA reads as TGTGCCATCAGTGGGGGGGGCTTAAGGACTGAAGCTTTCTTT. Translated: CAISGGGLRTEAFF.